A selection of T cell receptor beta chains follows, all from one sample in a study of Ad26.COV2.S vaccination and SARS-CoV-2 variants. Sequencing used immunoSEQ multiplex PCR; TCRdb keeps in-frame clones, though not all of them. This sample carries around 86,000 clones, approximately 86% of them seen once, and the ten largest clones take 16%. Specimen: peripheral blood, collected after recovery from COVID-19. All receptors derive from a human donor who had recovered from COVID-19. Both conserved end residues are part of each CDR3. The order of the fields is clone size, D gene, V gene, J gene, CDR3 DNA, CDR3 protein. The D gene is left open where the match is weak. The size entry is marked missing in some rows and otherwise reads once, few, many or a size class.

NA,NA,TRBV4-2,TRBJ2-5,TGTGCCAGCAGCCACGGGACCTCACTAAAGGCCCAGTACTTC,CASSHGTSLKAQYF
NA,NA,TRBV7-9,TRBJ1-5,TGTGCCAGCAGCGAGGGACTCGGGCAGCCCCAGCATTTT,CASSEGLGQPQHF
NA,NA,TRBV7-2,TRBJ1-6,TGTGCCAGCAGCTCCCTGGGGAATTCACCCCTCCACTTT,CASSSLGNSPLHF
once,NA,TRBV7-2,TRBJ2-7,TGTGCCAGCAGCCCGCAAGGCCTCCCTGCCGAGCAGTACTTC,CASSPQGLPAEQYF
NA,NA,TRBV24-1,TRBJ1-5,TGTGCCACCAGTGATGACAGAAATAGCAATCAGCCCCAGCATTTT,CATSDDRNSNQPQHF
NA,NA,TRBV7-2,TRBJ2-7,TGTGCCAGCAGCTTGAACGAGAAGTACTTC,CASSLNEKYF
NA,NA,TRBV27,TRBJ2-7,TGTGCCAGCAGTCTCGGGGGCTTCTACGAGCAGTACTTC,CASSLGGFYEQYF
NA,TRBD1,TRBV28,TRBJ2-2,TGTGCCAGCAGTTTTGGTGTAGGGGAGACAGGGCACCGCCAAGAGGGAGCTGTTTTT,CASSFGVGETGHRQEGAVF
NA,NA,TRBV19,TRBJ2-2,TGTGCCACTACAAACCGCCTGCCCGAGCTGTTTTTT,CATTNRLPELFF
few,NA,TRBV27,TRBJ1-2,TGTGCCAGCAGTTTCGCGCATCGGGTTGGAGGGTATGGCTACACCTTC,CASSFAHRVGGYGYTF
once,TRBD1,TRBV10-2,TRBJ2-2,TGCGCCAGCACTCTGACAGGGGACGCCTGGGAGCTGTTTTTT,CASTLTGDAWELFF
NA,NA,TRBV27,TRBJ2-7,TGTGCCAGCAGTTTAGGCTCGACAGGCCTCTACGAGCAGTACTTC,CASSLGSTGLYEQYF
NA,NA,TRBV20-1,TRBJ1-2,TGCACTGGGCCTTCTAACTATGGCTACACCTTC,CTGPSNYGYTF
NA,NA,TRBV29-1,TRBJ1-2,TGCAGCGTTGAAAACGGCCATAACTATGGCTACACCTTC,CSVENGHNYGYTF
many,NA,TRBV3-1/TRBV3-2,TRBJ2-7,TGTGCCAGCAGCCACAAAGGAATCTCCTACGAGCAGTACTTC,CASSHKGISYEQYF
NA,NA,TRBV15,TRBJ2-3,TGTGCCACCAGCAGAGATCCTAGGCACCCAGATACGCAGTATTTT,CATSRDPRHPDTQYF
few,NA,TRBV11-3,TRBJ1-3,TGTGCCAGCAGCTTAGGAGACACCATATATTTT,CASSLGDTIYF
NA,TRBD2,TRBV19,TRBJ2-7,TGTGCCAGAGAAAGGACTAGCGTACACGAGCAGTACTTC,CARERTSVHEQYF
NA,NA,TRBV13,TRBJ2-7,TGTGCCAGCACCCTGAGGGACCTCACCCCACAGCAGTACTTC,CASTLRDLTPQQYF
NA,NA,TRBV28,TRBJ1-2,TGTGCCAGCACTCTGGGGGGACGAGGAAGGTATGGCTACACCTTC,CASTLGGRGRYGYTF
NA,TRBD2,TRBV6-2/TRBV6-3,TRBJ2-7,TGTGCCAGCAGCTCCAATTTACTAGCGGGTTTCTACGAGCAGTACTTC,CASSSNLLAGFYEQYF
many,NA,TRBV5-4,TRBJ2-2,TGTGCCAGCAGCTTGGCCCTGACAGGGAACACCGGGGAGCTGTTTTTT,CASSLALTGNTGELFF
NA,TRBD2,TRBV5-4,TRBJ2-2,TGTGCCAGCAGCGGCCATCTGGCGGGAGATACCGGGGAGCTGTTTTTT,CASSGHLAGDTGELFF
NA,NA,TRBV5-5,TRBJ1-3,TGTGCCAGCAGCCTCCCAGGGGGAAACACCATATATTTT,CASSLPGGNTIYF
once,NA,TRBV3-1/TRBV3-2,TRBJ2-7,TGTGCCAGCAGCCACTACTACGAGCAGTACTTC,CASSHYYEQYF